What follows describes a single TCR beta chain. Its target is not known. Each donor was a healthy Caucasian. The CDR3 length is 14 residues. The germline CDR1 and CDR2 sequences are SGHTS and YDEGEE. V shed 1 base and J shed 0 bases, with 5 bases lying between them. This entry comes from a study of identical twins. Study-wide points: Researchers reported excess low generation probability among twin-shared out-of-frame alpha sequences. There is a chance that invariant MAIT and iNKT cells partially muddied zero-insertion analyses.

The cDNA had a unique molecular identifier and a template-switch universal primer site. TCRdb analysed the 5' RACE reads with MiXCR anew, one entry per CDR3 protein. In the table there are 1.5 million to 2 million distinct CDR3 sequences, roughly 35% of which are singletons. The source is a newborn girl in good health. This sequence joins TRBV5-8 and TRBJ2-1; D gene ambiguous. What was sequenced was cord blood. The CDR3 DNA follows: TGTGCCAGCAGCTTGTATTACTCCTACAATGAGCAGTTCTTC. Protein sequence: CASSLYYSYNEQFF.